The 5 T cell receptor beta chains below were found in one sample sequenced in a study of blood T cell repertoires in COVID-19. TCRdb keeps only in-frame clones here, not all; method: immunoSEQ multiplex PCR. The table lists approximately 21,000 clones, 83% of them singletons. The sequencing sample was made of peripheral blood. These receptors all come from a human donor in a cohort sampled during active COVID-19.

The rearrangement uses TRBV18 and TRBJ1-1; no firm D call. Trimming cost V 3 bases and J 10 bases, with 12 bases left between them. CDR1 and CDR2 from the germline V gene are KGHSH and LQKENI. The CDR3 consists of 12 residues. CDR3 residues: CASSPMGEGAFF. CDR3 bases: TGTGCCAGCTCACCGATGGGAGAGGGAGCTTTCTTT. The full variable domain, rest sourced from reference TRBV18 and TRBJ1-1, is NAGVMQNPRHLVRRRGQEARLRCSPMKGHSHVYWYRQLPEEGLKFMVYLQKENIIDESGMPKERFSAEFPKEGPSILRIQQVVRGDSAAYFCASSPMGEGAFFGQGTRLTVV.

The chain joins TRBV5-1 to TRBJ2-7; 7 nucleotides match TRBD1. Trimming cost V 4 bases and J 6 bases; bases outside gene matches: 10. The CDR3 spans 14 residues. Germline CDR1 and CDR2: SGHRS and YFSETQ. The CDR3: CASSPFRSGGEQYF. DNA of the CDR3: TGCGCCAGCAGCCCCTTTCGTTCAGGGGGCGAGCAGTACTTC.

The CDR3 spells CASSVKQAEGYTF. The CDR3, as DNA: TGTGCCAGCAGTGTGAAACAGGCCGAGGGCTACACCTTC. The chain couples TRBV2 to TRBJ1-2; a possible D gene is TRBD1 (5 bases). The germline V gene encodes CDR1 SNHLY and CDR2 FYNNEI. The CDR3 has 13 amino acids. The V end lost 4 bases, the J end lost 8 bases, and 14 bases lay between the germline ends.

V usage is TRBV19 and J usage is TRBJ1-3; D gene unclear. The V gene lost 5 bases and the J gene lost 0 bases, with 11 bases spanning the gap. Germline CDR1 and CDR2: LNHDA and SQIVND (reference sequence). The CDR3 totals 15 residues. As DNA, the CDR3 is TGTGCCAGTAGTCTCAAGAGGGCCTCTGGAAACACCATATATTTT. This sequence encodes CASSLKRASGNTIYF. Looking up the rest from reference TRBV19 and TRBJ1-3 gives the full variable domain: DGGITQSPKYLFRKEGQNVTLSCEQNLNHDAMYWYRQDPGQGLRLIYYSQIVNDFQKGDIAEGYSVSREKKESFPLTVTSAQKNPTAFYLCASSLKRASGNTIYFGEGSWLTVV.

This chain joins TRBV5-6 and TRBJ1-3; D is unclear. Germline values: CDR1 SGHDT, CDR2 YYEEEE. This CDR3 comprises 14 residues. V lost 4 bases and J lost 0, with 8 bases in between. The CDR3 sequence: CASSAVSSGNTIYF. CDR3 coding DNA: TGTGCCAGCAGCGCTGTCAGCTCTGGAAACACCATATATTTT.